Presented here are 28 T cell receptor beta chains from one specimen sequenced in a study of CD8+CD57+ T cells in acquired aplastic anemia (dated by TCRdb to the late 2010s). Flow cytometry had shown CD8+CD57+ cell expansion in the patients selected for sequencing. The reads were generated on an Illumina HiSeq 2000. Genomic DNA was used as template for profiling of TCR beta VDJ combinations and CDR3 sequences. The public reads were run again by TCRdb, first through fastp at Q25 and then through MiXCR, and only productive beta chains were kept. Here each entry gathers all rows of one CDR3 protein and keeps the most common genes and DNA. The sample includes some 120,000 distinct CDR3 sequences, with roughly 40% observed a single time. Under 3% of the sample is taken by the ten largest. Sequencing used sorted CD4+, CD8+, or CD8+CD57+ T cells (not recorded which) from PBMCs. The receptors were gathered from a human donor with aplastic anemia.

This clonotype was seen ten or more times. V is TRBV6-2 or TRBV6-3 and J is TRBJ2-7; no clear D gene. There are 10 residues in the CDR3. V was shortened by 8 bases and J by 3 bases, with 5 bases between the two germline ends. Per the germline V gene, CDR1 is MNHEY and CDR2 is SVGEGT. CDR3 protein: CASGDYEQYF. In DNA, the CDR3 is TGTGCCAGCGGGGACTACGAGCAGTACTTC.

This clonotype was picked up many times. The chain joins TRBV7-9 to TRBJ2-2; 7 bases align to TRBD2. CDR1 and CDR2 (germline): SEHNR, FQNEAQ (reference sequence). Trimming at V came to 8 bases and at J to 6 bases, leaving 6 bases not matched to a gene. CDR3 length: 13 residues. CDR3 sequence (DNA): TGTGCCAGCCGAGCGGGACGGTCCGGGGAGCTGTTTTTT. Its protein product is CASRAGRSGELFF.

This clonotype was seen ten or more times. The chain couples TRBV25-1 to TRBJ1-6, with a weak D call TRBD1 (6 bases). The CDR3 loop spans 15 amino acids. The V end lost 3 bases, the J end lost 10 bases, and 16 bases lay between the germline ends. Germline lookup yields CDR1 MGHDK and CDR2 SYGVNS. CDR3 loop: CASSDYREGGSPLHF. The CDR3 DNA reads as TGTGCCAGCAGTGATTACAGGGAGGGGGGCTCACCCCTCCACTTT. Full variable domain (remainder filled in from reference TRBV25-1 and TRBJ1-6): EADIYQTPRYLVIGTGKKITLECSQTMGHDKMYWYQQDPGMELHLIHYSYGVNSTEKGDLSSESTVSRIRTEHFPLTLESARPSHTSQYLCASSDYREGGSPLHFGNGTRLTVT.

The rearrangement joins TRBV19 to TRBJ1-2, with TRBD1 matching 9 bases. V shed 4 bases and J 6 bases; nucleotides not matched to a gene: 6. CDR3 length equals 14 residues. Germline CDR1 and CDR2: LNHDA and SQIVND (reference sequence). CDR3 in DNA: TGTGCCAGTAGTACGCAAGGGACAGGGAATGGCTACACCTTC. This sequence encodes CASSTQGTGNGYTF.

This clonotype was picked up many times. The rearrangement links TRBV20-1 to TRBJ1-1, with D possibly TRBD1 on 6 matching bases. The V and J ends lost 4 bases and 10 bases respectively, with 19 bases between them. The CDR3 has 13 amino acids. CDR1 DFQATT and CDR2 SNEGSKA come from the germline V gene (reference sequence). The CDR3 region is CSAMGHRTLGAFF. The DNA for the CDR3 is TGCAGTGCTATGGGACATCGGACCCTGGGAGCTTTCTTT.

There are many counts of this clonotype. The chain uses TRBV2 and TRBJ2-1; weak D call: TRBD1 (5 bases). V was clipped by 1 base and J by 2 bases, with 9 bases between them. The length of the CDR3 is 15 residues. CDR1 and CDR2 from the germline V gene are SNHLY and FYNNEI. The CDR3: CASSEGGHPYNEQFF. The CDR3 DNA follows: TGTGCCAGCAGTGAAGGCGGACACCCCTACAATGAGCAGTTCTTC.

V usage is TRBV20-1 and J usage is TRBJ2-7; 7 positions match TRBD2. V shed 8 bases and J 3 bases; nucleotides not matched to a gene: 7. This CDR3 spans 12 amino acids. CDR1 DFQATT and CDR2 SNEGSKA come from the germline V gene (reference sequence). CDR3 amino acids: CSSGDGGYEQYV. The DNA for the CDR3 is TGCAGTAGCGGGGACGGGGGCTACGAGCAGTACGTC.

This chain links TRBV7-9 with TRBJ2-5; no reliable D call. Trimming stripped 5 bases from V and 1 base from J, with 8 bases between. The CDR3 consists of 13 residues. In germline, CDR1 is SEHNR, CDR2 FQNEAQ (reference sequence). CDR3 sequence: CASSPSVQETQYF. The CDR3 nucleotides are TGTGCCAGCAGCCCTAGTGTCCAAGAGACCCAGTACTTC. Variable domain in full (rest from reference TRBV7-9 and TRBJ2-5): DTGVSQNPRHKITKRGQNVTFRCDPISEHNRLYWYRQTLGQGPEFLTYFQNEAQLEKSRLLSDRFSAERPKGSFSTLEIQRTEQGDSAMYLCASSPSVQETQYFGPGTRLLVL.

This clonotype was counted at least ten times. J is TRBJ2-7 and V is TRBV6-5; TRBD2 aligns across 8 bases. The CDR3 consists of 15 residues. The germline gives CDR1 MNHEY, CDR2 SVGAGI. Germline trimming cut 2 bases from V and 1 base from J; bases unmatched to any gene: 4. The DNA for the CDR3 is TGTGCCAGCAGTTACGGGACTAGTCTGTCCTACGAGCAGTACTTC. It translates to CASSYGTSLSYEQYF.

The CDR3 nucleotides are TGTGCCAGCAGCTTAGGACCCGCCAATTCACCCCTCCACTTT. It yields the protein CASSLGPANSPLHF. This chain joins TRBV7-2 and TRBJ1-6; no definite D call. Trimming left V 1 base short and J 7 bases short, with 8 bases between. Germline values: CDR1 SGHTA, CDR2 FQGNSA. The length of the CDR3 is 14 residues.

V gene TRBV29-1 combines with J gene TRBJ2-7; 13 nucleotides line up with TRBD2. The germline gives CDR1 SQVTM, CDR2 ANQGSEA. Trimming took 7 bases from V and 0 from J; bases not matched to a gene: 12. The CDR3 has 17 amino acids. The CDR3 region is CSAAGLAGALSSYEQYV. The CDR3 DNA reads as TGCAGCGCCGCAGGACTAGCGGGGGCCTTAAGCTCCTACGAGCAGTACGTC.

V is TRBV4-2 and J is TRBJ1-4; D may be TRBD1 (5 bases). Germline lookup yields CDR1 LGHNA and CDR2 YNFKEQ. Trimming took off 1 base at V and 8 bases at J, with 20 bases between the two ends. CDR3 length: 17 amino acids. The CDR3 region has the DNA TGTGCCAGCAGCCAAGGCTTAATTGGGGCAATAGACGAAAAACTGTTTTTT. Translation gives CASSQGLIGAIDEKLFF.

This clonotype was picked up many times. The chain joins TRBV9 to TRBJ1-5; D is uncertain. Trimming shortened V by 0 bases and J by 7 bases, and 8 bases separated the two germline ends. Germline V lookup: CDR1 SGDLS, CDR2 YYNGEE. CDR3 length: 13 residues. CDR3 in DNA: TGTGCCAGCAGCGTAGAGAGCGGCCAGCCCCAGCATTTT. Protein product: CASSVESGQPQHF.

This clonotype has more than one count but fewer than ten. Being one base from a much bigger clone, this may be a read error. CDR3: CAGRLGTVKGSPLHF. CDR3 sequence (DNA): TGCGCCGGCAGGCTTGGTACAGTAAAGGGTTCACCCCTCCACTTT. V is TRBV5-1 and J is TRBJ1-6; no reliable D call. This CDR3 is built from 15 residues. Germline values: CDR1 SGHRS, CDR2 YFSETQ.

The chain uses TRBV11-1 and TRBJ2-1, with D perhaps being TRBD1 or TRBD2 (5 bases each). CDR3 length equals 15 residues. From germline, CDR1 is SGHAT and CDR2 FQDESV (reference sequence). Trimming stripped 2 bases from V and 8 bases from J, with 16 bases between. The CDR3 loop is CASSLRGLAADEQFF. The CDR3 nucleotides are TGTGCCAGCAGCTTAAGGGGCCTAGCTGCCGATGAGCAGTTCTTC.

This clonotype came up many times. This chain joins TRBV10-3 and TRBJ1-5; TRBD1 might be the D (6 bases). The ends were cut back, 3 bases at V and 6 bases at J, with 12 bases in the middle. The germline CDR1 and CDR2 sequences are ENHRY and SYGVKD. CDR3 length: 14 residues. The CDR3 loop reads CAISDAGDGQPQHF. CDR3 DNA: TGTGCCATCAGTGATGCAGGGGACGGTCAGCCCCAGCATTTT.

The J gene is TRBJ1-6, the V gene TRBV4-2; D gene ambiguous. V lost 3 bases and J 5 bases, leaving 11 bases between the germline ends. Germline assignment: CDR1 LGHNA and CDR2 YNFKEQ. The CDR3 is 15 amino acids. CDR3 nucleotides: TGTGCCAGCAGCCAGAGGGAATCAAATAATTCACCCCTCCACTTT. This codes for CASSQRESNNSPLHF.

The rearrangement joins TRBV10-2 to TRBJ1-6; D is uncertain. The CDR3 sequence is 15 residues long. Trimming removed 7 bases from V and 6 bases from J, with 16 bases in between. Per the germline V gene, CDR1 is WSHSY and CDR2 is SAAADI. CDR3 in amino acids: CASTPSIGRNSPLHF. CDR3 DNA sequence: TGCGCCAGCACCCCCAGCATAGGGCGTAATTCACCCCTCCACTTT.

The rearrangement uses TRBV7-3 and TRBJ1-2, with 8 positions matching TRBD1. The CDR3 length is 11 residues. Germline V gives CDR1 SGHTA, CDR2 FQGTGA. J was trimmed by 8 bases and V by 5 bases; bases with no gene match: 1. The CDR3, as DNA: TGTGCCAGCAGCCGGACAGGGGGCTACACCTTC. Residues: CASSRTGGYTF.

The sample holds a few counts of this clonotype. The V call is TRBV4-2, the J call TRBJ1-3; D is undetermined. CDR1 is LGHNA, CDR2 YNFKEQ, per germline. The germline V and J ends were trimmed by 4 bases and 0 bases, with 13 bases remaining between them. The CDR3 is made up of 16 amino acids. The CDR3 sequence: CASSLNLVDSGNTIYF. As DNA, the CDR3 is TGTGCCAGCAGCCTAAACCTGGTGGACTCTGGAAACACCATATATTTT.

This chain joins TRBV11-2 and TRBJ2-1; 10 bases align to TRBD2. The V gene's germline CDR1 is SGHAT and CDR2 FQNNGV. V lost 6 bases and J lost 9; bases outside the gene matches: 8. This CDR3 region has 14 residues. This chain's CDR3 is CASRPGLAAAEQFF. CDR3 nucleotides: TGTGCCAGCAGGCCAGGACTAGCGGCTGCTGAGCAGTTCTTC.

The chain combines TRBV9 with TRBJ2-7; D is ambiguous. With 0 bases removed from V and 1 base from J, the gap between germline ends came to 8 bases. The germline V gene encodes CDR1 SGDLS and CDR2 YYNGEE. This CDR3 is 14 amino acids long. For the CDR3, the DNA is TGTGCCAGCAGCGTAGCGGACGGGTCCTACGAGCAGTACTTC. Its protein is CASSVADGSYEQYF.

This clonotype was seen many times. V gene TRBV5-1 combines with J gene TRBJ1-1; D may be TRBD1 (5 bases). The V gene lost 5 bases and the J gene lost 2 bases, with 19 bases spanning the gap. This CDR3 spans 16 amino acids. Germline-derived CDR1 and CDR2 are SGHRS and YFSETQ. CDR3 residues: CASRPGTSFSNTEAFF. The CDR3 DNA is TGCGCCAGCAGGCCAGGGACCTCCTTCTCTAACACTGAAGCTTTCTTT.

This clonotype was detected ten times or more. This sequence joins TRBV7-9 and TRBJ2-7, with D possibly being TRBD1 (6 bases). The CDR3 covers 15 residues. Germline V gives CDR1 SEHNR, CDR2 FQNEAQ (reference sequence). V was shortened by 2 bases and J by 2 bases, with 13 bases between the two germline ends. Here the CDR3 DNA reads TGTGCCAGCAGCTTAATATCAGCAGGGGCCTACGAGCAGTACTTC. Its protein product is CASSLISAGAYEQYF.

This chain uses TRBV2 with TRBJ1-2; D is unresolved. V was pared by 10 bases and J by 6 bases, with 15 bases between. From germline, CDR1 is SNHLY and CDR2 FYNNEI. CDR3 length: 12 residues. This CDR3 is CATRTRANGYTF. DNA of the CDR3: TGTGCCACCAGGACGAGAGCAAATGGCTACACCTTC.

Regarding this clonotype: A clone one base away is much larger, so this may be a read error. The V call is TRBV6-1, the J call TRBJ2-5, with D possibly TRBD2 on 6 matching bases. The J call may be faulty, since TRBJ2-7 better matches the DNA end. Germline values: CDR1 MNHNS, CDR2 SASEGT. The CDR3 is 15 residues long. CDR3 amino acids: CASSEGVTRTYEQYF. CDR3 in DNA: TGTGCCAGCAGTGAAGGTGTGACTAGAACCTACGAGCAGTACTTC.

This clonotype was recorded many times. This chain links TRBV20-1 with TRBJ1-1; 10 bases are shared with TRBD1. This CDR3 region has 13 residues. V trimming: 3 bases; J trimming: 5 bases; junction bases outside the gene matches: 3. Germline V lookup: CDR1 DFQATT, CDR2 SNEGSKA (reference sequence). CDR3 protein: CSARGQGRTEAFF. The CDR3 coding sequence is TGCAGTGCTAGGGGACAGGGGAGGACTGAAGCTTTCTTT.

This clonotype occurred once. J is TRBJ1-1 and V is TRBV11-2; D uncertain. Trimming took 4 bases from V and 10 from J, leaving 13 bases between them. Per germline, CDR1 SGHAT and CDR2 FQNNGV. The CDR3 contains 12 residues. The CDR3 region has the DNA TGTGCCAGCAGCTACCATTCGACGGTAGCTTTCTTT. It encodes CASSYHSTVAFF. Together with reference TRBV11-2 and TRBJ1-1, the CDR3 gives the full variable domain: EAGVAQSPRYKIIEKRQSVAFWCNPISGHATLYWYQQILGQGPKLLIQFQNNGVVDDSQLPKDRFSAERLKGVDSTLKIQPAKLEDSAVYLCASSYHSTVAFFGQGTRLTVV.